Each of the 29 T cell receptor beta chains below was sequenced from the same sample in a study of control samples from healthy donors and cancer patients. The table came from immunoSEQ multiplex PCR; TCRdb's copy has only in-frame clones and leaves some out. Here the sample spans about 410,000 clones, around nine tenths being singletons. The sequencing input was PBMCs. All receptors derive from a man in his forties with head and neck cancer.

This chain joins TRBV7-2 and TRBJ1-4; D unclear. Per germline, CDR1 SGHTA and CDR2 FQGNSA. The V and J ends lost 2 bases and 8 bases respectively, with 9 bases between them. CDR3 size: 13 residues. This CDR3 reads CASSLNGGEKLFF. The CDR3 nucleotides read TGTGCCAGCAGCTTAAATGGTGGGGAAAAACTGTTTTTT.

This chain uses TRBV6-2 or TRBV6-3 with TRBJ1-2, with D perhaps matching TRBD1 (5 bases). This CDR3 contains 17 residues. The V and J ends lost 4 bases and 7 bases respectively, with 25 bases between them. Germline V gene lookup returns CDR1 MNHEY and CDR2 SVGEGT. CDR3 nucleotides: TGTGCCAGCAGTTCAAGTTCTTATTTAGGGGAGTATCGTGGCTACACCTTC. Its translation is CASSSSSYLGEYRGYTF.

This chain connects TRBV6-5 to TRBJ2-7, with 7 bases lining up with TRBD1. CDR1 and CDR2 (germline): MNHEY, SVGAGI. The CDR3 has 13 residues. The V segment lost 7 bases and the J segment 1 base; nucleotides outside the gene matches: 4. The CDR3 is CASTGTESYEQYF. Written as DNA, the CDR3 is TGTGCCAGCACCGGGACAGAATCCTACGAGCAGTACTTC.

This clone was found once. The chain combines TRBV28 with TRBJ2-1; 13 positions match TRBD2. The CDR3 is 15 amino acids. Germline CDR1 reads MDHEN; CDR2 reads SYDVKM. V lost 2 bases, J lost 10 bases, and 5 bases stayed unmatched. CDR3: CASSLTSGGATEQFF. The CDR3 coding sequence is TGTGCCAGCAGTTTAACTAGCGGGGGGGCCACGGAGCAGTTCTTC.

This chain connects TRBV4-3 to TRBJ1-4, with D possibly matching TRBD1 (5 bases). Germline V CDR1 and CDR2: LGHNA, YSLEER. V lost 4 bases and J 4 bases, leaving 13 bases between the germline ends. This CDR3 spans 15 amino acids. In nucleotides, the CDR3 is TGCGCCAGCAGCCTGAACAGGCAGAGTAATGAAAAACTGTTTTTT. This gives the protein CASSLNRQSNEKLFF.

Only one count was recorded for this clone. In nucleotides, the CDR3 is TGTGCCAGCAGCTTAGCTACCCTTAGCACAGATACGCAGTATTTT. Its protein is CASSLATLSTDTQYF. V and J are TRBV7-2 and TRBJ2-3, with unresolved D. V lost 0 bases to trimming and J lost 0 bases, with 7 bases between them. The CDR3 has 15 amino acids. From germline, CDR1 is SGHTA and CDR2 FQGNSA.

In its sample, this clone was seen once. The chain combines TRBV19 with TRBJ2-7; D not certain. The CDR3 extends over 15 amino acids. Germline assignment: CDR1 LNHDA and CDR2 SQIVND (reference sequence). Trimming pared 2 bases from V and 0 bases from J, leaving 11 bases between. CDR3 amino acids: CASSISYSSSYEQYF. The DNA of the CDR3 is TGTGCCAGTAGTATATCTTACAGCAGCTCCTACGAGCAGTACTTC.

The V and J genes are TRBV15 and TRBJ2-7, with D tentatively TRBD1 (5 bases). The CDR3 has 14 residues. V lost 5 bases to trimming and J lost 0 bases, with 11 bases between them. Germline CDR1 and CDR2: LNHNV and YYDKDF (reference sequence). The CDR3 protein is CATSRQQSSYEQYF. Here the CDR3 DNA reads TGTGCCACCAGCCGACAGCAGAGCTCCTACGAGCAGTACTTC.

The V and J genes are TRBV24-1 and TRBJ2-2, with D hard to call. This CDR3 comprises 14 residues. V was cut by 6 bases and J by 2 bases, with 9 bases left in between. Germline V gives CDR1 KGHDR, CDR2 SFDVKD. The CDR3 here is CATSIGTNTGELFF. The CDR3, as DNA: TGTGCCACCAGTATTGGCACCAACACCGGGGAGCTGTTTTTT.

The rearrangement uses TRBV7-6 and TRBJ2-4; D is perhaps TRBD2 (7 bases). V gave up 7 bases and J gave up 7 bases, with 23 bases separating them. This CDR3 spans 16 amino acids. Looked up from germline, CDR1 is SGHVS and CDR2 is FNYEAQ. CDR3 sequence reads: CASTTVWGGPCNIQYF. The CDR3 bases are TGTGCCAGCACCACCGTCTGGGGGGGGCCGTGTAACATTCAGTACTTC. Looking up the rest from reference TRBV7-6 and TRBJ2-4 gives the full variable domain: GAGVSQSPRYKVTKRGQDVALRCDPISGHVSLYWYRQALGQGPEFLTYFNYEAQQDKSGLPNDRFSAERPEGSISTLTIQRTEQRDSAMYRCASTTVWGGPCNIQYFGAGTRLSVL.

CDR3 protein: CASSLVPGTRTEAFF. In DNA form, the CDR3 reads TGTGCCAGCAGTTTAGTCCCCGGGACACGGACTGAAGCTTTCTTT. The chain combines TRBV27 with TRBJ1-1; D is perhaps TRBD1 (6 bases). The V gene lost 2 bases and the J gene lost 5 bases, with 15 bases spanning the gap. The CDR3 loop spans 15 amino acids. Germline V gives CDR1 MNHEY, CDR2 SMNVEV (reference sequence).

This chain joins TRBV7-3 and TRBJ2-3; D is unclear. V was cut by 5 bases and J by 2 bases, with 11 bases left in between. The length of the CDR3 is 14 residues. The V gene's germline CDR1 is SGHTA and CDR2 FQGTGA. This CDR3 reads CASSRSQITDTQYF. CDR3 bases: TGTGCCAGCAGCCGTAGCCAGATCACAGATACGCAGTATTTT. Combining the CDR3 with reference TRBV7-3 and TRBJ2-3 gives the whole variable domain GAGVSQTPSNKVTEKGKYVELRCDPISGHTALYWYRQSLGQGPEFLIYFQGTGAADDSGLPNDRFFAVRPEGSVSTLKIQRTERGDSAVYLCASSRSQITDTQYFGPGTRLTVL.

The rearrangement joins TRBV2 to TRBJ2-5; no definite D call. The CDR3 is 12 residues long. The germline CDR1 and CDR2 sequences are SNHLY and FYNNEI. Between the trimmed V and J ends, which lost 7 bases and 1 base, there was a span of 7 bases. CDR3 coding DNA: TGTGCCAGCACTCTGTCCCAAGAGACCCAGTACTTC. It specifies CASTLSQETQYF.

V usage is TRBV7-8 and J usage is TRBJ2-5, with 11 nucleotides matching TRBD2. Per germline, CDR1 SGHVS and CDR2 FQNEAQ. The V segment lost 5 bases and the J segment 4 bases; nucleotides outside the gene matches: 3. The CDR3 has 14 amino acids. Here the CDR3 DNA reads TGTGCCAGCAGCCCTGGACTAGCGGGAGAGACCCAGTACTTC. Residues: CASSPGLAGETQYF. The variable domain in full, with the rest retrieved from reference TRBV7-8 and TRBJ2-5, is GAGVSQSPRYKVAKRGQDVALRCDPISGHVSLFWYQQALGQGPEFLTYFQNEAQLDKSGLPSDRFFAERPEGSVSTLKIQRTQQEDSAVYLCASSPGLAGETQYFGPGTRLLVL.

This clone came up once. CDR3 protein: CASSLSSGGITGELFF. The DNA for the CDR3 is TGTGCCAGCAGCCTCTCCAGCGGGGGAATCACCGGGGAGCTGTTTTTT. The gene calls are TRBV9 and TRBJ2-2; 8 bases are shared with TRBD2. Looked up from germline, CDR1 is SGDLS and CDR2 is YYNGEE. The V and J ends lost 4 bases and 4 bases, in that order; junction bases with no gene match: 9. The CDR3 runs to 16 residues.

The rearrangement links TRBV11-2 to TRBJ2-7; D uncertain. Germline assignment: CDR1 SGHAT and CDR2 FQNNGV. The V end was cut by 3 bases, the J end by 4 bases, with 10 bases between. The CDR3 sequence is 13 residues long. The CDR3 sequence is CASSLPHSYEQYF. Here the CDR3 DNA reads TGTGCCAGCAGCTTGCCTCATTCGTACGAGCAGTACTTC. Drawing the rest from reference TRBV11-2 and TRBJ2-7, the complete variable domain is EAGVAQSPRYKIIEKRQSVAFWCNPISGHATLYWYQQILGQGPKLLIQFQNNGVVDDSQLPKDRFSAERLKGVDSTLKIQPAKLEDSAVYLCASSLPHSYEQYFGPGTRLTVT.

The V and J genes are TRBV7-3 and TRBJ2-2; no firm D call. Trimming removed 2 bases at V and 6 bases at J, with 4 bases between. The CDR3 totals 12 residues. Germline V gene data show CDR1 as SGHTA and CDR2 as FQGTGA. The CDR3 protein is CASSLSSGELFF. CDR3 nucleotide sequence: TGTGCCAGCAGCTTATCTTCCGGGGAGCTGTTTTTT.

This clone has only a few counts. Here the CDR3 DNA reads TGTGCCAGCAGTAACCCCAGGCAGGTTCGGGGTGAAAAACTGTTTTTT. Protein sequence: CASSNPRQVRGEKLFF. The V gene is TRBV28, the J gene TRBJ1-4; D gene uncertain. Deletions cut 5 bases from V and 7 bases from J, with 20 bases between. This CDR3 comprises 16 residues. Germline V gene sequence: CDR1 MDHEN, CDR2 SYDVKM.

This chain connects TRBV20-1 to TRBJ2-6; tentatively, D is TRBD1 or TRBD2 (5 bases each). Germline assignment: CDR1 DFQATT and CDR2 SNEGSKA (reference sequence). The CDR3 consists of 17 residues. Trimming removed 3 bases from V and 0 bases from J, with 15 bases in between. CDR3 residues: CSASPRWDLSGANVLTF. The CDR3, as DNA: TGCAGTGCTAGTCCACGGTGGGACCTCTCTGGGGCCAACGTCCTGACTTTC.

Only a few counts were recorded for this clone. This rearrangement joins TRBV11-3 to TRBJ2-3; D may match TRBD1 or TRBD2 (6 bases each). Germline V CDR1 and CDR2: SGHNT, YENEEA. CDR3 length: 11 amino acids. V dropped 5 bases and J dropped 9 bases, with 9 bases sitting between them. The CDR3 DNA reads as TGTGCCAGCAGCCTGGGGGGCACGCAGTATTTT. This codes for CASSLGGTQYF.

The chain carries TRBV7-6 and TRBJ2-1; perhaps TRBD1 as D (6 bases). The CDR3 length is 19 residues. Trimming took off 2 bases at V and 2 bases at J, with 22 bases between the two ends. In germline, CDR1 is SGHVS, CDR2 FNYEAQ. The CDR3 sequence is CASSLRPRGARGPYNEQFF. CDR3 in DNA: TGTGCCAGCAGCTTAAGGCCCAGGGGAGCGAGAGGCCCCTACAATGAGCAGTTCTTC.

The DNA of the CDR3 is TGTGCCAGCAGCCCCGGACAGGAGATAGTCTATGGCTACACCTTC. This codes for CASSPGQEIVYGYTF. This chain links TRBV7-6 with TRBJ1-2; 7 bases are a match to TRBD1. V dropped 5 bases and J dropped 4; count of bases not matched to a gene: 10. CDR3 length equals 15 residues. Germline CDR1 SGHVS, CDR2 FNYEAQ.

The V gene is TRBV5-4, the J gene TRBJ1-2; D is ambiguous. The CDR3 has 15 amino acids. The germline CDR1 and CDR2 sequences are SGHNT and YYREEE (reference sequence). Deletions cut 4 bases from V and 4 bases from J, with 17 bases between. CDR3 in DNA: TGTGCCAGCAGCCGCTGGGGTGCTGAGTCCTATGGCTACACCTTC. It codes for CASSRWGAESYGYTF.

The chain has TRBV5-4 and TRBJ2-7, with unresolved D. The CDR3 totals 14 residues. CDR1 is SGHNT and CDR2 is YYREEE in the germline V gene (reference sequence). V gave up 3 bases and J gave up 0 bases, with 10 bases separating them. The chain's CDR3 is CASSSDGTSYEQYF. In nucleotides, the CDR3 is TGTGCCAGCAGCTCTGATGGTACCTCCTACGAGCAGTACTTC.

The chain combines TRBV10-3 with TRBJ1-1, with 8 bases fitting TRBD1. Germline V CDR1 and CDR2: ENHRY, SYGVKD. This CDR3 has 15 residues. V lost 11 bases and J lost 1; bases outside the gene matches: 12. The CDR3, as DNA: TGTGCCGCCGGACAGGGCGGGACGCGGAACACTGAAGCTTTCTTT. Protein product: CAAGQGGTRNTEAFF.

This chain links TRBV6-5 with TRBJ2-7; TRBD1 matches 10 bases. The CDR3 has 16 amino acids. J was trimmed by 6 bases and V by 2 bases; bases with no gene match: 10. Germline CDR1 reads MNHEY; CDR2 reads SVGAGI. In DNA form, the CDR3 reads TGTGCCAGCAGTTACCCTCCGGGACAGGGGACGGCCGAGCAGTACTTC. Translated: CASSYPPGQGTAEQYF.

This chain links TRBV7-3 with TRBJ2-1, with 7 bases lining up with TRBD2. Germline assignment: CDR1 SGHTA and CDR2 FQGTGA. The CDR3 spans 17 residues. V gave up 3 bases and J gave up 5 bases; unmatched junction bases: 13. CDR3 DNA sequence: TGTGCCAGCAGCTTGGGCCCACTAGCGATTGCCGACAATGAGCAGTTCTTC. The encoded protein is CASSLGPLAIADNEQFF.

The V and J genes are TRBV7-8 and TRBJ2-7; D may be TRBD2 (5 bases). Trimming removed 3 bases at V and 2 bases at J, with 11 bases between. Germline lookup yields CDR1 SGHVS and CDR2 FQNEAQ. CDR3 length: 14 residues. The DNA of the CDR3 is TGTGCCAGCAGCTTTCTAGCCCCTACCTACGAGCAGTACTTC. It is translated as CASSFLAPTYEQYF.

This sequence joins TRBV7-3 and TRBJ1-1; D remains unclear. Germline assignment: CDR1 SGHTA and CDR2 FQGTGA. V was pared by 4 bases and J by 1 base, with 7 bases between. The CDR3 spans 13 residues. DNA of the CDR3: TGTGCCAGCAGCTCGACGAGGAACACTGAAGCTTTCTTT. Its translation: CASSSTRNTEAFF. Full variable domain (remainder filled in from reference TRBV7-3 and TRBJ1-1): GAGVSQTPSNKVTEKGKYVELRCDPISGHTALYWYRQSLGQGPEFLIYFQGTGAADDSGLPNDRFFAVRPEGSVSTLKIQRTERGDSAVYLCASSSTRNTEAFFGQGTRLTVV.